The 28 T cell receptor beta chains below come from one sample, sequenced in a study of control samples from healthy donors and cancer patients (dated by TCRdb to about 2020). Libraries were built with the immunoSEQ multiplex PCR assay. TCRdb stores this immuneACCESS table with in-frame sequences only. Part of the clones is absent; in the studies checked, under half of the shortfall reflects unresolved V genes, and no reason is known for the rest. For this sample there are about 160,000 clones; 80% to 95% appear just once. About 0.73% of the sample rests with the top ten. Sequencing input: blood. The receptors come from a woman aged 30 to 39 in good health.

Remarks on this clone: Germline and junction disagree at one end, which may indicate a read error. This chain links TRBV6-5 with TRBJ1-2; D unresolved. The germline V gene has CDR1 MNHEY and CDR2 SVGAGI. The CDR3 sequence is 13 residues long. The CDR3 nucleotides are TGTGCCAGCAGAGCCAACCAAAACTCTGGCTACACCTTC. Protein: CASRANQNSGYTF.

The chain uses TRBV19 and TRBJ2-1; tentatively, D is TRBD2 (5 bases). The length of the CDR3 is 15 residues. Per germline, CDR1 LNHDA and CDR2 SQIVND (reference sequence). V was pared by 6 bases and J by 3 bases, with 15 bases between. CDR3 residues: CASSTLGLFYNEQFF. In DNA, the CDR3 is TGTGCCAGTAGCACCCTCGGACTGTTCTACAATGAGCAGTTCTTC.

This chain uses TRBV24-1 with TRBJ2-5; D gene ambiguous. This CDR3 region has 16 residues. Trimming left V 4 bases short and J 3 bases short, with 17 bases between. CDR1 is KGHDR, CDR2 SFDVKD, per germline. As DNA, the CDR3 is TGTGCCACCAGTGACCCCTCTTCCAAGAGCGAAGAGACCCAGTACTTC. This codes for CATSDPSSKSEETQYF.

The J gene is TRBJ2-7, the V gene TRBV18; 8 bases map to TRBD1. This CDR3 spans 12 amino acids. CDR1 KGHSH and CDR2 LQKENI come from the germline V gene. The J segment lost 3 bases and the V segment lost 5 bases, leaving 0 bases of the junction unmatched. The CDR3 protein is CASSTGGYEQYF. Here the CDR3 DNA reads TGTGCCAGCTCAACAGGGGGCTACGAGCAGTACTTC.

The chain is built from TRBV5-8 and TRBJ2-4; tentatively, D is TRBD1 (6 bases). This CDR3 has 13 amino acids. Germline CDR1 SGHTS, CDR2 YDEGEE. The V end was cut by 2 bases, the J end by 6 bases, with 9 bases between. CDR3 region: CASSFGQPNIQYF. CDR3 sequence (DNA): TGTGCCAGCAGCTTTGGACAGCCAAACATTCAGTACTTC. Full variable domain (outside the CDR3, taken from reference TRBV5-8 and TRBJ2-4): EAGVTQSPTHLIKTRGQQATLRCSPISGHTSVYWYQQALGLGLQFLLWYDEGEERNRGNFPPRFSGRQFPNYSSELNVNALELEDSALYLCASSFGQPNIQYFGAGTRLSVL.

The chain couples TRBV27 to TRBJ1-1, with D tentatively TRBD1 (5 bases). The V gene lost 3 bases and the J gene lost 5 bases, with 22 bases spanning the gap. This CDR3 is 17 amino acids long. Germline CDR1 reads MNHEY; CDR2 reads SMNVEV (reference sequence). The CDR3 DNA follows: TGTGCCAGCAGTTTGGATGTGGGGAGGGGAGAGGGTACTGAAGCTTTCTTT. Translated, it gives CASSLDVGRGEGTEAFF.

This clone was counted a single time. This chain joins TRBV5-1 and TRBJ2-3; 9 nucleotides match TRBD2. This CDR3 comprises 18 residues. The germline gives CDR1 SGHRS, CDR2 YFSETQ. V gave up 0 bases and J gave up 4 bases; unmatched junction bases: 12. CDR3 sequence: CASSLGPLSREGADTQYF. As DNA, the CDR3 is TGCGCCAGCAGCTTGGGGCCACTTTCGCGGGAGGGAGCAGATACGCAGTATTTT. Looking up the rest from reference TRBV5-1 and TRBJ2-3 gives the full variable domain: KAGVTQTPRYLIKTRGQQVTLSCSPISGHRSVSWYQQTPGQGLQFLFEYFSETQRNKGNFPGRFSGRQFSNSRSEMNVSTLELGDSALYLCASSLGPLSREGADTQYFGPGTRLTVL.

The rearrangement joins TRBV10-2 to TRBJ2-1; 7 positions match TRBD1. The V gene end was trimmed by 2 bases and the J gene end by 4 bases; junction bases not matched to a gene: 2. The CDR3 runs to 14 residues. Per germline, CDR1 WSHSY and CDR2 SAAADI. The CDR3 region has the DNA TGCGCCAGCAGTGAGCAGGGGGATTACAATGAGCAGTTCTTC. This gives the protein CASSEQGDYNEQFF.

CDR3: CAVTPGQPKYWDEQYF. The CDR3, as DNA: TGTGCCGTGACTCCGGGACAGCCTAAATATTGGGACGAGCAGTACTTC. The J gene is TRBJ2-7, the V gene TRBV30, with TRBD1 matching 7 bases. The CDR3 totals 16 residues. CDR1 is GTSNPN, CDR2 SVGIG, per germline (reference sequence). V shed 8 bases and J 5 bases; nucleotides not matched to a gene: 21.

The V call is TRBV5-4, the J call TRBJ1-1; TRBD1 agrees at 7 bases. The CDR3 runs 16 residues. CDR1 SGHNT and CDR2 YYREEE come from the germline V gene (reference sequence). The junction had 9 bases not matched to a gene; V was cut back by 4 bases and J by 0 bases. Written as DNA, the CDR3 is TGTGCCAGCAGCCAAGACAGGGTAGGGCTGAACACTGAAGCTTTCTTT. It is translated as CASSQDRVGLNTEAFF.

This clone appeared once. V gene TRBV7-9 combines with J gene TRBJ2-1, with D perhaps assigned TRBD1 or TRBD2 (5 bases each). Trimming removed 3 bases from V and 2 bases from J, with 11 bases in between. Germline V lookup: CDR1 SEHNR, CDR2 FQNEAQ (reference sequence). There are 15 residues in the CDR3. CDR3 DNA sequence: TGTGCCAGCAGCTTGGGTCGAGGGGCCTACAATGAGCAGTTCTTC. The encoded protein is CASSLGRGAYNEQFF.

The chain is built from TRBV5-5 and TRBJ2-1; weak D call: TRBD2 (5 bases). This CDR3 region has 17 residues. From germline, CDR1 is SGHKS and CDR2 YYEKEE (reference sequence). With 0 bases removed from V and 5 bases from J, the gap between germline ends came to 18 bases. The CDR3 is CASSLDLSGWRDNEQFF. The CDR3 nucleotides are TGTGCCAGCAGCTTGGATCTCTCGGGATGGAGAGACAATGAGCAGTTCTTC.

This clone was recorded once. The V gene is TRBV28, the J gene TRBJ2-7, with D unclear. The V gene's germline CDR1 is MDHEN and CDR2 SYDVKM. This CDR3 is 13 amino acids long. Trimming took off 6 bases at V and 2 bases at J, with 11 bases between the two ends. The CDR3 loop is CASRTPLAYEQYF. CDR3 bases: TGTGCCAGCAGGACCCCCTTGGCCTACGAGCAGTACTTC.

CDR3 amino acids: CASSQGTGGTDTQYF. The CDR3 bases are TGCGCCAGCAGCCAAGGGACAGGGGGCACAGATACGCAGTATTTT. The chain carries TRBV4-1 and TRBJ2-3, with 9 positions matching TRBD1. The CDR3 length is 15 residues. After removal of 1 base from V and 1 base from J, the junction contained 0 bases not matched to a gene. Germline-derived CDR1 and CDR2 are MGHRA and YSYEKL.

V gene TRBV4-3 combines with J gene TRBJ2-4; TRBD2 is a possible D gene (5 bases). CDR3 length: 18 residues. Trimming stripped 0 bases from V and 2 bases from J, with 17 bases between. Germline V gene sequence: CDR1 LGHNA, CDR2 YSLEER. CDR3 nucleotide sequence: TGCGCCAGCAGCCAAGATTTAGGAGGACCTTGGCCCAAAAACATTCAGTACTTC. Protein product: CASSQDLGGPWPKNIQYF.

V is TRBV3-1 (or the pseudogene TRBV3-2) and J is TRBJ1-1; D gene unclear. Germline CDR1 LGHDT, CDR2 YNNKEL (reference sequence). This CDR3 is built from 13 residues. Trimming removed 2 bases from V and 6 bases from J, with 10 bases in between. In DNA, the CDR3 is TGTGCCAGCAGCCAAAGGCAGACCGCTGAAGCTTTCTTT. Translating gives CASSQRQTAEAFF.

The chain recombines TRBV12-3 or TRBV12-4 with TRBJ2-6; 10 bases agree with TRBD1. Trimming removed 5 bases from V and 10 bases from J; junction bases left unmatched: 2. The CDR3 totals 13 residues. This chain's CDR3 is CASSAGQGNVLTF. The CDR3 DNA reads TGTGCCAGCAGTGCGGGACAGGGGAACGTCCTGACTTTC.

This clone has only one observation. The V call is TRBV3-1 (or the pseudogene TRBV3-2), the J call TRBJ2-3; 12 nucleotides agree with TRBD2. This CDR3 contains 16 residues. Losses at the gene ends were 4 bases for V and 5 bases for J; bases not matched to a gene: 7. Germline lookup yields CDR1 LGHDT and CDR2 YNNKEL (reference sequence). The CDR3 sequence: CASSLLAGGLKDTQYF. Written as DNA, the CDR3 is TGTGCCAGCAGCCTTCTAGCGGGAGGGCTAAAAGATACGCAGTATTTT.

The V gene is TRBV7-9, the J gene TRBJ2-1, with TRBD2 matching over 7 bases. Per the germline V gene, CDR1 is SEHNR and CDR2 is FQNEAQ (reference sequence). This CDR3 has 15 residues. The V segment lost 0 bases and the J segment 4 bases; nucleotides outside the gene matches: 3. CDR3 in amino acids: CASSLAGGPYNEQFF. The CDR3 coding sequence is TGTGCCAGCAGCTTAGCGGGAGGGCCTTACAATGAGCAGTTCTTC.

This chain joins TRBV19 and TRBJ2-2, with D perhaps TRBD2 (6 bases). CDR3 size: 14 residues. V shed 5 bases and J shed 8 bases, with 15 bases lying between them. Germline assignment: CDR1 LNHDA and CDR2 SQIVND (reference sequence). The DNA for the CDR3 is TGTGCCAGTAGTTCCGGGACTTTGGCGGGGGAGCTGTTTTTT. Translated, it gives CASSSGTLAGELFF.

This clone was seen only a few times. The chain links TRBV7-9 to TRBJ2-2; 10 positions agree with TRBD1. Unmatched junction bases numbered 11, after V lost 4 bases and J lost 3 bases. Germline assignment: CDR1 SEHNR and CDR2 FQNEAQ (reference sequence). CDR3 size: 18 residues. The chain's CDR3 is CASSSLAGTGVDTGELFF. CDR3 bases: TGTGCCAGCAGCTCATTAGCGGGGACAGGGGTGGACACCGGGGAGCTGTTTTTT.

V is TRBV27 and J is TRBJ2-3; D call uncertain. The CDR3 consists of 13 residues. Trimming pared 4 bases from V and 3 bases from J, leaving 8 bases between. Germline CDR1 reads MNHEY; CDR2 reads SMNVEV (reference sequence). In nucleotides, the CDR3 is TGTGCCAGCAGTTCGAGAGAAACAGATACGCAGTATTTT. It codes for CASSSRETDTQYF.

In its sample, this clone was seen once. The CDR3 DNA follows: TGTGCCAGCAGCTTAGAAAGTACTAGCAAGCTGAATACGGCCTACGAGCAGTACTTC. This codes for CASSLESTSKLNTAYEQYF. The chain employs TRBV11-2 and TRBJ2-7, with a weak D call TRBD2 (6 bases). This CDR3 has 19 residues. In germline, CDR1 is SGHAT, CDR2 FQNNGV. V shed 0 bases and J shed 2 bases, with 23 bases lying between them.

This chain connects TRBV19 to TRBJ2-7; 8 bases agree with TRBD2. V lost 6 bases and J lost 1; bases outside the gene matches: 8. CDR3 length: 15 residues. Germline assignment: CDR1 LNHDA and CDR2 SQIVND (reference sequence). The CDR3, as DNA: TGTGCCAGTAGCTTACTAGCGGCTAATTCCTACGAGCAGTACTTC. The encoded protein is CASSLLAANSYEQYF.

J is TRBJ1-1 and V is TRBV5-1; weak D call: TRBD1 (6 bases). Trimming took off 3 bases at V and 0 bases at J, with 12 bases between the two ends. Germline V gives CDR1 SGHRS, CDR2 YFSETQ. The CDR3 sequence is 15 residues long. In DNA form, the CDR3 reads TGCGCCAGCAGCTACGGACAGCTCATGAACACTGAAGCTTTCTTT. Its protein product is CASSYGQLMNTEAFF. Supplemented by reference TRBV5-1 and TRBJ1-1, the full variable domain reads KAGVTQTPRYLIKTRGQQVTLSCSPISGHRSVSWYQQTPGQGLQFLFEYFSETQRNKGNFPGRFSGRQFSNSRSEMNVSTLELGDSALYLCASSYGQLMNTEAFFGQGTRLTVV.

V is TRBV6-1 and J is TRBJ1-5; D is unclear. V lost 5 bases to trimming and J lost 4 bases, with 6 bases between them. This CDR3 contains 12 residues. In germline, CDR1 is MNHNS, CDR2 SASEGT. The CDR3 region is CASSPTNQPQHF. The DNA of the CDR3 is TGTGCCAGCAGTCCGACTAATCAGCCCCAGCATTTT.

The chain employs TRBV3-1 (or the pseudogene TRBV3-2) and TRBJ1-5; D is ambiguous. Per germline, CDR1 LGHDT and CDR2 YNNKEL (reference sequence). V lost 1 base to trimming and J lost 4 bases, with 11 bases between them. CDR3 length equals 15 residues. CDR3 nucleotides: TGTGCCAGCAGCCAAGGGGGAAACGGGAATCAGCCCCAGCATTTT. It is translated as CASSQGGNGNQPQHF.

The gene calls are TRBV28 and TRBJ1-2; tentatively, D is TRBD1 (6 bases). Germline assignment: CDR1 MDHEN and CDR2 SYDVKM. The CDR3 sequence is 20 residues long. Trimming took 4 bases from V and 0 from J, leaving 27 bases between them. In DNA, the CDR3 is TGTGCCAGCAGTTCCTGGGCCTACAGGGTTGGGGGGATGGCTAACTATGGCTACACCTTC. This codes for CASSSWAYRVGGMANYGYTF.